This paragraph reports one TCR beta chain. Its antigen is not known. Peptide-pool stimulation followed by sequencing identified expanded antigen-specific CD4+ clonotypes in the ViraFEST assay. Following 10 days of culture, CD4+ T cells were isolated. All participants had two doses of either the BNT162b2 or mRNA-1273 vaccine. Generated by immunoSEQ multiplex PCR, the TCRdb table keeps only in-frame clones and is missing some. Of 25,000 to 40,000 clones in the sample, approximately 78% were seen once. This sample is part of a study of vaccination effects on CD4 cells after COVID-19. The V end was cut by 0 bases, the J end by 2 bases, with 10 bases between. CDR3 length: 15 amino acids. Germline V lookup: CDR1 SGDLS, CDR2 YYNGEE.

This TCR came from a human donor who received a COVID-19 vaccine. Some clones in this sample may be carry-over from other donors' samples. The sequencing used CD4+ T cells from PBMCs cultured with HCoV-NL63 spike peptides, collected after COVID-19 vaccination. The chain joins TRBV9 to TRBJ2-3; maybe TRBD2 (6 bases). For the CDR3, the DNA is TGTGCCAGCAGCGTAGACGGGGGATCCACAGATACGCAGTATTTT. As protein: CASSVDGGSTDTQYF.